This TCR beta chain was found in a study of tumor-infiltrating lymphocytes in primary liver carcinoma. This CDR3 comprises 13 residues. V was cut by 6 bases and J by 5 bases, with 13 bases left in between. From roughly 470 ng total RNA, TCR beta cDNA was generated with a primer in the constant region. Three nested multiplex PCR rounds, a slightly modified ARM-PCR method, built the TCR beta libraries. Each of the first two PCR rounds ran roughly 9 cycles with TRBV1-TRBV30 forward and C-beta reverse primers. From the multiplex PCR reads, TCRdb called clonotypes with MiXCR, one entry per CDR3 protein. Of 300,000 to 400,000 distinct CDR3 sequences listed, about 65% were seen once; the top ten hold under 8.5%. Unsorted whole blood yielded blood RNA, and germline DNA was extracted as well. Note on this clonotype: Possible read error: a much larger clone is one base away.

The chain combines TRBV12-3 or TRBV12-4 with TRBJ1-2; D might be TRBD1 (5 bases). The sequencing input was peripheral blood. This receptor was obtained from a man aged 40-49 years with primary liver carcinoma and hepatitis B virus infection. CDR3 protein: CASRRDGKYGYTF. The CDR3 DNA reads TGTGCCAGCAGAAGGGACGGGAAATATGGCTACACCTTC.